This T cell receptor (beta chain) was identified in a study of T-cell reconstitution after alpha-beta-depleted transplantation in children. General study points: It was reported that alpha-beta T cells came from several hundred expanded graft clones (about two months after transplant). High day-60 TCRbeta diversity in some patients came from surviving recipient T cells and thymic progenitors. T-cell counts and diversity at one year following transplant were attributed mainly to newly produced T cells.

A remark on this clonotype: As yet, its antigen is unknown.

Unique molecular identifiers were incorporated during preparation of the TCRbeta library. TCRdb reprocessed the PCR reads via MiXCR and lists one record per CDR3 protein. The repertoire holds about 600,000 distinct CDR3 sequences, with about an eighth as singletons. The germline V gene encodes CDR1 MNHEY and CDR2 SVGAGI. The ends lost 1 base at V and 3 bases at J; junction bases unmatched: 1. CDR3 length equals 15 residues. The source of this sequence is a male patient younger than 18 who had a stem cell transplant for acute myeloid leukemia, so the T cells may come from the graft donor. Specimen: PBMCs, mostly from graft donor cells, collected 360 days after TCRalphabeta/CD19-depleted stem cell transplant. The chain carries TRBV6-5 and TRBJ2-3, with TRBD1 identical over 10 bases. CDR3 DNA: TGTGCCAGCAGTTACTGGGACAGGGGTACAGATACGCAGTATTTT. This gives the protein CASSYWDRGTDTQYF.